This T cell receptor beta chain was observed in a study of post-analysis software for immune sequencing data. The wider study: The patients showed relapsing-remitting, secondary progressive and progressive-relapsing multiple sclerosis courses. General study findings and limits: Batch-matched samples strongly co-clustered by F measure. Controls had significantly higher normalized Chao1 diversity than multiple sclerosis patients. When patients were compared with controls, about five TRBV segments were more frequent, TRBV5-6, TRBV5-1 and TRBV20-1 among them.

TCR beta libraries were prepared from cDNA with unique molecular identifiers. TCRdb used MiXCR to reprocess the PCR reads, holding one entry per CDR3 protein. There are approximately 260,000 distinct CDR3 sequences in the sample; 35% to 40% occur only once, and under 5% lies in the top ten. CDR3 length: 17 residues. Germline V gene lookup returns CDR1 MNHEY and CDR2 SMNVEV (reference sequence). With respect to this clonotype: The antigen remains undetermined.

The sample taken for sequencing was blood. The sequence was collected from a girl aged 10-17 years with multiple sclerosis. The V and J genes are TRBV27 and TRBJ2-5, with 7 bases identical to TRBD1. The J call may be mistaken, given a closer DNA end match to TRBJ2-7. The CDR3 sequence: CASSLSPRGPLYGEQYF. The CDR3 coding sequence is TGTGCCAGCAGTTTAAGCCCTAGGGGGCCCCTTTACGGCGAGCAGTACTTC.